This T cell receptor (beta chain) was captured by sequencing in a study of HIV-infected patients and healthy controls. About 500 ng RNA was reverse transcribed with alpha and beta constant-region primers. Separate chain-specific third strand synthesis with multiplexing indices produced the alpha and beta libraries. One entry per CDR3 protein results from TCRdb running MiXCR on the 5' RACE reads. The sample has about 7,600 distinct CDR3 sequences, more than 8.5% seen once. With V trimmed by 4 bases and J by 5 bases, 14 bases remained unmatched. The germline gives CDR1 MGHRA, CDR2 YSYEKL. This CDR3 has 17 amino acids. All unsorted peripheral T cells were captured because whole blood was used without fractionation. This clonotype was counted at least ten times.

The clonotype originates from an adult with HIV infection. Sequences were derived from blood, sampled before antiretroviral therapy. The chain joins TRBV4-1 to TRBJ2-1; 7 bases line up with TRBD2. CDR3 in amino acids: CASSRNFRLAQNNEQFF. In nucleotides, the CDR3 is TGCGCCAGCAGCCGGAACTTCAGACTAGCCCAGAACAATGAGCAGTTCTTC.